This T cell receptor (beta chain) stems from a study of Ad26.COV2.S vaccination and SARS-CoV-2 variants. The protocol was immunoSEQ multiplex PCR, while the TCRdb copy is restricted to in-frame clones and leaves out a portion. The sample has around 300,000 clones, about 86% seen once. This CDR3 contains 14 residues. V was shortened by 0 bases and J by 3 bases, with 9 bases between the two germline ends. Germline CDR1 and CDR2: LGHNA and YNFKEQ. Noted treatment: roughly 20 received Ad26.COV2.S at low or high dose, single or two shots; 5 received placebo; per-sample allocation not given. Sampling took place 63 days after the first vaccine or placebo injection. This clone has at least ten counts. This same CDR3 is encoded by further DNA sequences in the sample.

The rearrangement links TRBV4-2 to TRBJ2-7; TRBD2 might be the D (5 bases). Sample: peripheral blood, taken in a trial of Ad26.COV2.S vaccine versus placebo. The origin of this receptor is a person aged 18-65 years who received the Ad26.COV2.S COVID-19 vaccine or a placebo. CDR3 sequence: CASSQDNGNYEQYF. DNA for the CDR3: TGTGCCAGCAGCCAAGATAACGGGAACTACGAGCAGTACTTC.